Described below is a single T cell receptor beta chain sequence and its context. Its antigen is unknown. These data come from a study of T cell responses to AZD1222 COVID-19 vaccine. Overall study findings and caveats: The reported proportion of spike-specific TCRs targeting unmutated variant regions was nearly half. Mostly white British, mostly female donors; authors suggested clonal diversity may be underestimated.

Data came from immunoSEQ multiplex PCR; TCRdb stores just in-frame clones and leaves some out. Found here are 100,000 or so clones, roughly 87% of them singletons; the top ten hold approximately 15%. The clonotype originates from an adult in good health. The specimen comprised peripheral blood, sampled on day 0 of AZD1222 vaccination.

This chain's CDR3 is CASSLSFGDRASFYGYTF. As DNA, the CDR3 is TGTGCCAGCAGTTTATCTTTTGGGGACAGGGCTTCATTCTATGGCTACACCTTC. The chain recombines TRBV27 with TRBJ1-2, with 9 bases lining up with TRBD1. In germline, CDR1 is MNHEY, CDR2 SMNVEV (reference sequence). The CDR3 loop spans 18 amino acids. Trimming at V came to 0 bases and at J to 4 bases, leaving 12 bases not matched to a gene.